The 28 T cell receptor beta chains below all came from one sample that was sequenced in a study of Tregs in tolerant kidney transplant recipients (dated by TCRdb to between 2018 and 2021). These receptors lack a known antigen. Library creation used the immunoSEQ multiplex PCR assay. Held by TCRdb, this immuneACCESS table contains in-frame sequences only and omits some clones. Under half of the omission traces to an unresolved V gene where checked; the cause of the rest is unknown. A total of approximately 8,600 clones appear in this sample, around half of them only once. Clones ranked in the top ten supply 5% to 5.5% of the sample. Material for sequencing was CD4+ T cells from blood cultured with allogeneic cells. These TCRs come from a human donor in good health.

Here the CDR3 DNA reads TGTGCCAGCAGTTTGATCCTGAGCTCCTACAATGAGCAGTTCTTC. This gives the protein CASSLILSSYNEQFF. The chain recombines TRBV27 with TRBJ2-1; D not certain. CDR1 and CDR2 (germline): MNHEY, SMNVEV (reference sequence). V was pared by 3 bases and J by 0 bases, with 9 bases between. This CDR3 contains 15 residues.

There are a few counts of this clone. The J gene is TRBJ2-5, the V gene TRBV11-2; D might be TRBD2 (7 bases). The germline V gene has CDR1 SGHAT and CDR2 FQNNGV. The V gene lost 0 bases and the J gene lost 14 bases, with 13 bases spanning the gap. This CDR3 has 12 residues. Here the CDR3 reads CASSLDGGHIYF. The CDR3 coding sequence is TGTGCCAGCAGCTTAGACGGGGGGCACATATACTTC.

The V and J genes are TRBV6-6 and TRBJ2-2; no clear D. V lost 6 bases and J lost 6, with 5 bases in between. From germline, CDR1 is MNHNY and CDR2 SVGAGI (reference sequence). The CDR3 loop spans 11 amino acids. The CDR3 sequence: CASSRAGELFF. The DNA of the CDR3 is TGTGCCAGCAGCCGAGCCGGGGAGCTGTTTTTT.

V is TRBV11-2 and J is TRBJ1-3, with no clear D. Germline V gene sequence: CDR1 SGHAT, CDR2 FQNNGV. The ends were cut back, 0 bases at V and 9 bases at J, with 12 bases in the middle. The CDR3 is 14 residues long. The chain's CDR3 is CASSLDGSLGTIYF. The CDR3 DNA is TGTGCCAGCAGCTTAGACGGGTCTCTGGGCACCATATATTTT.

A few counts support this clone. The chain links TRBV10-3 to TRBJ1-5, with D possibly matching TRBD1 (6 bases). V was trimmed by 2 bases and J by 2 bases, leaving 10 bases between them. The CDR3 spans 15 residues. Looked up from germline, CDR1 is ENHRY and CDR2 is SYGVKD. The CDR3 DNA reads TGTGCCATCAGTGAGGGCAGGGGACGCAATCAGCCCCAGCATTTT. Translated, it gives CAISEGRGRNQPQHF.

This clone was detected once. The genes are TRBV18 and TRBJ1-1; TRBD1 matches at 11 bases. With V trimmed by 6 bases and J by 4 bases, 7 bases remained unmatched. This CDR3 region has 15 residues. Germline V gene sequence: CDR1 KGHSH, CDR2 LQKENI. The CDR3 reads CASSRRDRGFTEAFF. The CDR3 DNA reads TGTGCCAGCTCTCGCAGGGACAGGGGGTTCACTGAAGCTTTCTTT.

The V and J genes are TRBV7-6 and TRBJ2-5; D remains unclear. V dropped 0 bases and J dropped 3 bases, with 5 bases sitting between them. CDR3 size: 13 residues. Germline CDR1 and CDR2: SGHVS and FNYEAQ. CDR3 loop: CASSLAQEETQYF. CDR3 in DNA: TGTGCCAGCAGCTTAGCGCAGGAAGAGACCCAGTACTTC.

Worth noting for this clone: A far larger clone is one base from this, pointing to a likely read error. The chain recombines TRBV11-3 with TRBJ2-3, with D tentatively TRBD2 (6 bases). The V gene lost 1 base and the J gene lost 1 base, with 15 bases spanning the gap. CDR1 SGHNT and CDR2 YENEEA come from the germline V gene. The CDR3 totals 17 residues. CDR3 sequence reads: CASSLGPRGSGTDTQYF. CDR3 nucleotides: TGTGCCAGCAGCTTAGGGCCCCGGGGGTCGGGCACAGATACGCAGTATTTT.

The chain employs TRBV7-2 and TRBJ2-7; D might be TRBD1 or TRBD2, each matching 5 bases. Germline V gene data show CDR1 as SGHTA and CDR2 as FQGNSA. Trimming took 0 bases from V and 6 from J, leaving 9 bases between them. This CDR3 is built from 13 residues. As DNA, the CDR3 is TGTGCCAGCAGCTTAGCGGGGGTCGGCGAGCAGTACTTC. Translated, it gives CASSLAGVGEQYF.

In its sample, this clone was seen once. The CDR3 spells CASSFRRTSGRAVEQYF. In nucleotides, the CDR3 is TGTGCCAGCAGCTTTCGCAGAACTAGCGGGAGGGCCGTCGAGCAGTACTTC. The rearrangement links TRBV7-9 to TRBJ2-7, with 13 bases identical to TRBD2. Germline V gene sequence: CDR1 SEHNR, CDR2 FQNEAQ (reference sequence). This CDR3 has 17 residues. The V and J ends lost 3 bases and 6 bases, in that order; junction bases with no gene match: 11.

In its sample, this clone was seen a few times. V gene TRBV11-3 combines with J gene TRBJ1-2, with 9 bases matching TRBD1. V lost 4 bases, J lost 7 bases, and 10 bases stayed unmatched. Germline V gives CDR1 SGHNT, CDR2 YENEEA. This CDR3 has 15 amino acids. CDR3 loop: CASSSTGTGFFGYTF. The CDR3 DNA reads as TGTGCCAGCAGCTCGACCGGGACAGGGTTCTTTGGCTACACCTTC. Full variable domain (missing parts from reference TRBV11-3 and TRBJ1-2): EAGVVQSPRYKIIEKKQPVAFWCNPISGHNTLYWYLQNLGQGPELLIRYENEEAVDDSQLPKDRFSAERLKGVDSTLKIQPAELGDSAVYLCASSSTGTGFFGYTFGSGTRLTVV.

This clone is deemed medium-sized. The rearrangement joins TRBV5-1 to TRBJ1-6; 12 bases are a match to TRBD1. The CDR3 extends over 16 amino acids. CDR1 and CDR2 from the germline V gene are SGHRS and YFSETQ. The V gene end was trimmed by 2 bases and the J gene end by 10 bases; junction bases not matched to a gene: 7. CDR3 in amino acids: CASSLGTGGRGSPLHF. CDR3 sequence (DNA): TGCGCCAGCAGCTTAGGGACAGGGGGCCGAGGCTCACCCCTCCACTTT. Filled out from reference TRBV5-1 and TRBJ1-6, the complete variable domain reads KAGVTQTPRYLIKTRGQQVTLSCSPISGHRSVSWYQQTPGQGLQFLFEYFSETQRNKGNFPGRFSGRQFSNSRSEMNVSTLELGDSALYLCASSLGTGGRGSPLHFGNGTRLTVT.

This clone is medium-sized. V is TRBV21-1 and J is TRBJ1-2; the table's D gene call, TRBD1, was not cross checked with the DNA. TRBV21-1 is a pseudogene locus. This CDR3 has 15 residues. CDR3 residues: CASSTQGSLFYGYTF. DNA of the CDR3: TGTGCCAGCAGCACACAGGGGTCCCTGTTCTATGGCTACACCTTC.

In this sample, this clone turned up once. The chain couples TRBV5-1 to TRBJ1-3; the match to TRBD1 covers 7 bases. The germline V gene has CDR1 SGHRS and CDR2 YFSETQ. The length of the CDR3 is 18 residues. The V segment lost 7 bases and the J segment 0 bases; nucleotides outside the gene matches: 16. The CDR3 spells CASALAGQGENSGNTIYF. CDR3 DNA: TGCGCCAGCGCATTAGCTGGGCAGGGGGAGAACTCTGGAAACACCATATATTTT.

CDR3 region: CASSPQTGIGSPLHF. The DNA for the CDR3 is TGTGCCAGCAGCCCACAAACAGGGATTGGTTCACCCCTCCACTTT. The chain recombines TRBV2 with TRBJ1-6; tentatively, D is TRBD1 (6 bases). Trimming took off 6 bases at V and 9 bases at J, with 18 bases between the two ends. CDR1 and CDR2 from the germline V gene are SNHLY and FYNNEI. This CDR3 is 15 amino acids long.

This clone came up a few times. This chain uses TRBV10-3 with TRBJ1-4; tentatively, D is TRBD1 (6 bases). This CDR3 has 13 amino acids. In germline, CDR1 is ENHRY, CDR2 SYGVKD. Trimming left V 6 bases short and J 7 bases short, with 12 bases between. CDR3 protein: CAIRGTPIEKLFF. In DNA form, the CDR3 reads TGTGCCATCAGGGGGACACCGATTGAAAAACTGTTTTTT.

By frequency in the sample, this clone is medium-sized (0.01 to 0.1%). The chain uses TRBV6-6 and TRBJ1-4, with D uncertain. Germline values: CDR1 MNHNY, CDR2 SVGAGI (reference sequence). Trimming pared 2 bases from V and 8 bases from J, leaving 15 bases between. The CDR3 has 15 amino acids. The CDR3 protein is CASSYRRTFGEKLFF. In DNA, the CDR3 is TGTGCCAGCAGTTACCGTAGGACCTTCGGGGAAAAACTGTTTTTT.

The V call is TRBV7-2, the J call TRBJ2-5, with D perhaps TRBD1 (7 bases). Germline CDR1 reads SGHTA; CDR2 reads FQGNSA. Trimming removed 5 bases from V and 5 bases from J, with 18 bases in between. The CDR3 consists of 15 residues. The CDR3 DNA reads as TGTGCCAGCAGCCCCCGGGAGACAGGGAAGGAGACCCAGTACTTC. Translation gives CASSPRETGKETQYF.

In its sample, this clone is medium-sized (0.01 to 0.1%). This chain joins TRBV5-4 and TRBJ2-7, with 12 bases lining up with TRBD2. The CDR3 consists of 16 residues. Germline V CDR1 and CDR2: SGHNT, YYREEE (reference sequence). V was clipped by 5 bases and J by 0 bases; unmatched bases: 6. CDR3 protein: CASRPGGLAGSYEQYF. For the CDR3, the DNA is TGTGCCAGCAGACCTGGGGGACTAGCGGGCTCCTACGAGCAGTACTTC.

The genes are TRBV9 and TRBJ1-2, with unresolved D. V was pared by 1 base and J by 0 bases, with 13 bases between. Germline V gene data show CDR1 as SGDLS and CDR2 as YYNGEE. The CDR3 spans 16 residues. CDR3 protein: CASSVMPGASNYGYTF. The CDR3 region has the DNA TGTGCCAGCAGCGTAATGCCAGGAGCCTCTAACTATGGCTACACCTTC.

This clone has just a few counts. V gene TRBV6-5 combines with J gene TRBJ2-7; 8 nucleotides agree with TRBD1. Germline CDR1 MNHEY, CDR2 SVGAGI. This CDR3 has 13 residues. Losses at the gene ends were 6 bases for V and 8 bases for J; bases not matched to a gene: 9. CDR3 sequence reads: CASSPGQGTKQYF. In DNA, the CDR3 is TGTGCCAGCAGCCCCGGACAGGGTACGAAGCAGTACTTC.

This clone was seen more than once but under ten times. V is TRBV10-3 and J is TRBJ1-1, with 9 bases aligning to TRBD1. The V gene end was trimmed by 6 bases and the J gene end by 11 bases; junction bases not matched to a gene: 7. Germline-derived CDR1 and CDR2 are ENHRY and SYGVKD. The CDR3 is made up of 12 amino acids. CDR3 nucleotides: TGTGCCATCAGCGGGACAGGGCCCTCGGCTTTCTTT. It translates to CAISGTGPSAFF.

This chain uses TRBV18 with TRBJ1-1, with unresolved D. CDR1 and CDR2 (germline): KGHSH, LQKENI. This CDR3 is built from 13 residues. V was trimmed by 3 bases and J by 2 bases, leaving 7 bases between them. The CDR3 sequence: CASSPQVNTEAFF. CDR3 bases: TGTGCCAGCTCACCCCAGGTCAACACTGAAGCTTTCTTT.

The V call is TRBV5-4, the J call TRBJ1-2; no clear D. V lost 4 bases and J lost 8, with 24 bases in between. The CDR3 totals 16 residues. CDR1 SGHNT and CDR2 YYREEE come from the germline V gene (reference sequence). The CDR3 nucleotides read TGTGCCAGCAGCCCGGGATGGGCCAGGCCACTTGGGGGCTACACCTTC. The encoded protein is CASSPGWARPLGGYTF.

A single count supports this clone. The chain couples TRBV11-2 to TRBJ2-3, with 10 bases that match TRBD1. The V segment lost 8 bases and the J segment 3 bases; nucleotides outside the gene matches: 5. The CDR3 contains 14 residues. Germline assignment: CDR1 SGHAT and CDR2 FQNNGV. The CDR3: CASRPGQGTDTQYF. In nucleotides, the CDR3 is TGTGCCAGCCGTCCGGGACAGGGGACAGATACGCAGTATTTT.

This chain links TRBV6-5 with TRBJ2-2; D possibly corresponds to TRBD2 (6 bases). The CDR3 runs to 15 residues. The germline V gene has CDR1 MNHEY and CDR2 SVGAGI. V lost 0 bases, J lost 5 bases, and 10 bases lay in between. Here the CDR3 reads CASSYSNGGTGELFF. The CDR3 region has the DNA TGTGCCAGCAGTTACTCGAACGGGGGAACCGGGGAGCTGTTTTTT.

This chain links TRBV18 with TRBJ1-2; D unresolved. The CDR3 contains 16 residues. The ends were cut back, 4 bases at V and 8 bases at J, with 23 bases in the middle. The germline V gene encodes CDR1 KGHSH and CDR2 LQKENI. The CDR3: CASSHRKDLKDLGYTF. The CDR3 DNA reads as TGTGCCAGCTCACATCGCAAGGATTTGAAAGACCTAGGCTACACCTTC.

A few counts support this clone. The genes are TRBV11-2 and TRBJ2-3; no reliable D call. There are 14 residues in the CDR3. Between the trimmed V and J ends, which lost 4 bases and 5 bases, there was a span of 13 bases. Germline V gene sequence: CDR1 SGHAT, CDR2 FQNNGV. CDR3 amino acids: CASSSPARGDTQYF. CDR3 in DNA: TGTGCCAGCAGCTCCCCTGCCCGCGGAGATACGCAGTATTTT. Variable domain in full (rest from reference TRBV11-2 and TRBJ2-3): EAGVAQSPRYKIIEKRQSVAFWCNPISGHATLYWYQQILGQGPKLLIQFQNNGVVDDSQLPKDRFSAERLKGVDSTLKIQPAKLEDSAVYLCASSSPARGDTQYFGPGTRLTVL.